The clone carrying this T cell receptor (beta chain) was counted a few times. Its antigen is unknown. The CDR3 sequence is 13 residues long. Germline CDR1 is MNHEY and CDR2 is SMNVEV (reference sequence). V was shortened by 3 bases and J by 1 base, with 3 bases between the two germline ends. In the PCR, 60 Vbeta and 13 Jbeta primers were used. Assay used: immunoSEQ multiplex PCR; TCRdb lists only in-frame clones, some missing. The table shows around 150,000 clones, with about two thirds occurring only once. The data were obtained in a study of cytomegalovirus exposure and HLA in healthy donors. Study-wide results and caveats: Reportedly, cytomegalovirus status was diagnosed with high sensitivity and specificity. Later work found most CMV-associated TCR beta chains apparently HLA-restricted. Most of the TCR beta V segments (in an earlier analysis) were productive either about 87% or about 30% of the time.

The sequence derives from a man in his forties or fifties in good health and CMV-seronegative. Specimen: PBMCs. The V gene is TRBV27, the J gene TRBJ2-2, with D hard to call. As DNA, the CDR3 is TGTGCCAGCAGTTTCTGGAACACCGGGGAGCTGTTTTTT. Its translation: CASSFWNTGELFF.